The 10 T cell receptor beta chains in this list originate from one sample, sequenced in a study of identical twins. TCRdb called the 5' RACE reads again in MiXCR, with one record for every CDR3 protein. The sample consists of some 1,600,000 distinct CDR3 sequences, 25% to 35% of them appearing once. Sequencing was carried out using cord blood. The origin of the receptors is a newborn girl in good health.

The chain's CDR3 is CSAETGRNQPQHF. CDR3 DNA: TGCAGTGCTGAAACAGGGCGCAATCAGCCCCAGCATTTT. The chain couples TRBV20-1 to TRBJ1-5, with D maybe TRBD1 (6 bases). Between the trimmed V and J ends, which lost 5 bases and 2 bases, there was a span of 10 bases. This CDR3 spans 13 amino acids. CDR1 and CDR2 from the germline V gene are DFQATT and SNEGSKA (reference sequence).

This chain connects TRBV4-2 to TRBJ1-1; 11 bases are a match to TRBD1. V shed 5 bases and J 0 bases; nucleotides not matched to a gene: 8. This CDR3 comprises 17 residues. CDR1 and CDR2 from the germline V gene are LGHNA and YNFKEQ. The CDR3: CASSSGQGAIMNTEAFF. Written as DNA, the CDR3 is TGTGCCAGCAGCTCTGGACAGGGGGCGATCATGAACACTGAAGCTTTCTTT.

J is TRBJ1-2 and V is TRBV28, with 7 bases that match TRBD1. The length of the CDR3 is 20 residues. Trimming cost V 6 bases and J 1 base; bases outside gene matches: 23. Germline V gene sequence: CDR1 MDHEN, CDR2 SYDVKM. The CDR3 DNA sequence: TGTGCCAGCAGCTACAACCACAAAGGGGGCAGGGTAGGGCTTAACTATGGCTACACCTTC. This codes for CASSYNHKGGRVGLNYGYTF.

The chain has TRBV7-8 and TRBJ2-7, with 8 bases fitting TRBD2. The DNA end is a closer match to TRBJ2-5, so the J assignment may be wrong. There are 17 residues in the CDR3. Germline CDR1 SGHVS, CDR2 FQNEAQ. The DNA for the CDR3 is TGTGCCAGCAGCTTAGAGCCACACGGACTAGCCGCGGAGACCCAGTACTTC. As protein: CASSLEPHGLAAETQYF.

This chain links TRBV5-1 with TRBJ1-1; D ambiguous. The V and J ends lost 0 bases and 6 bases respectively, with 15 bases between them. Germline lookup yields CDR1 SGHRS and CDR2 YFSETQ. The CDR3 has 15 amino acids. In DNA, the CDR3 is TGCGCCAGCAGCTTGGACATTCACGGTGTTGCTGAAGCTTTCTTT. This encodes CASSLDIHGVAEAFF.

In its sample, this clonotype was seen many times. A read error may account for a junction end that differs from germline. Here the CDR3 DNA reads TGCGCCAGCAGCTTGGCAGGGGATGGCTACACCTTC. Translated: CASSLAGDGYTF. V gene TRBV7-9 combines with J gene TRBJ1-2; perhaps TRBD1 as D (6 bases). The CDR3 contains 12 residues. Germline V gives CDR1 SEHNR, CDR2 FQNEAQ (reference sequence).

This clonotype has a handful of counts. The chain uses TRBV5-1 and TRBJ2-3; no clear D. Per the germline V gene, CDR1 is SGHRS and CDR2 is YFSETQ. V lost 0 bases, J lost 4 bases, and 12 bases lay in between. This CDR3 is 15 amino acids long. The CDR3 region is CASSLEGYSADTQYF. CDR3 sequence (DNA): TGCGCCAGCAGCTTGGAAGGGTACAGCGCAGATACGCAGTATTTT.

The sample holds many counts of this clonotype. As DNA, the CDR3 is TGTGCCAGCAGCCAAGATCTTGGGACCTACGAGCAGTACTTC. Its protein is CASSQDLGTYEQYF. The chain carries TRBV14 and TRBJ2-7; no clear D gene. Germline assignment: CDR1 SGHDN and CDR2 FVKESK. The CDR3 length is 14 residues. Deletions cut 0 bases from V and 2 bases from J, with 8 bases between.

This clonotype appeared many times. This chain joins TRBV10-3 and TRBJ2-3, with TRBD2 matching 12 bases. The trim removed 4 bases at V and 5 bases at J, leaving 4 bases unmatched. From germline, CDR1 is ENHRY and CDR2 SYGVKD. This CDR3 contains 15 residues. CDR3 amino acids: CAISGLAGALDTQYF. The CDR3 DNA follows: TGTGCCATCAGTGGACTAGCGGGGGCCCTAGATACGCAGTATTTT.

The chain is built from TRBV6-2 or TRBV6-3 and TRBJ1-5; the D is unclear. V lost 6 bases to trimming and J lost 4 bases, with 13 bases between them. CDR1 is MNHEY and CDR2 is SVGEGT in the germline V gene. CDR3 size: 14 residues. This CDR3 reads CASSGLGSNQPQHF. CDR3 coding DNA: TGTGCCAGCAGCGGTCTGGGTAGTAATCAGCCCCAGCATTTT.